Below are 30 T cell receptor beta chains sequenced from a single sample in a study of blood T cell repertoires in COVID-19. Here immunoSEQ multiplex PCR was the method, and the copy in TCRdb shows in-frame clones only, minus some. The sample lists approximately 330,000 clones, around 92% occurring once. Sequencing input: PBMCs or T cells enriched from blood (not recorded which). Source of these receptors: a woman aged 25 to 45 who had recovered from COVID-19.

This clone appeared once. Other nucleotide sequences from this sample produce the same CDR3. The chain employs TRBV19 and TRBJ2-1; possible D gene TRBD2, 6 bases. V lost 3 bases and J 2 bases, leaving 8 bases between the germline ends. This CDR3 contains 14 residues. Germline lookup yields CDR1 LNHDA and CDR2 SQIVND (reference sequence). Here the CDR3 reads CASSMGGAYNEQFF. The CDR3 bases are TGTGCCAGTAGTATGGGCGGGGCCTACAATGAGCAGTTCTTC.

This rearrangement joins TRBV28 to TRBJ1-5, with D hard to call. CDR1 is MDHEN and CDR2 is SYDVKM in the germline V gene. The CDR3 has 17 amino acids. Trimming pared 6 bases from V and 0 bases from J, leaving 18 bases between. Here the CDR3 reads CASSLLGSGDSNQPQHF. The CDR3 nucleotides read TGTGCCAGCAGCCTCCTTGGGTCCGGAGATAGCAATCAGCCCCAGCATTTT. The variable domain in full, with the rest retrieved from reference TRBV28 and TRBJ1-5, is DVKVTQSSRYLVKRTGEKVFLECVQDMDHENMFWYRQDPGLGLRLIYFSYDVKMKEKGDIPEGYSVSREKKERFSLILESASTNQTSMYLCASSLLGSGDSNQPQHFGDGTRLSIL.

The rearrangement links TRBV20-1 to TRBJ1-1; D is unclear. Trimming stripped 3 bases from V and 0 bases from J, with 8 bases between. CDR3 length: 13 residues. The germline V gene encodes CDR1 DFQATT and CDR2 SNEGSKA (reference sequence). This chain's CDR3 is CSASKEMNTEAFF. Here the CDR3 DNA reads TGCAGTGCTAGTAAGGAGATGAACACTGAAGCTTTCTTT.

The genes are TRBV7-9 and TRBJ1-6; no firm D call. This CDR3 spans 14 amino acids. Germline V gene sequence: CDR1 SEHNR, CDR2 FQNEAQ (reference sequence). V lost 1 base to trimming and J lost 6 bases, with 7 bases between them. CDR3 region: CASSLEQFNSPLHF. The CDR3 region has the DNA TGTGCCAGCAGCTTAGAGCAATTTAATTCACCCCTCCACTTT.

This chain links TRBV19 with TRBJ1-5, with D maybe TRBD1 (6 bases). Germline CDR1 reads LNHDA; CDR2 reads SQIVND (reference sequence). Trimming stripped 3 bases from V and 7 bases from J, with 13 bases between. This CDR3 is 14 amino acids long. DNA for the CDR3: TGTGCCAGTAGTATCGTGACAGGACGGCAGCCCCAGCATTTT. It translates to CASSIVTGRQPQHF.

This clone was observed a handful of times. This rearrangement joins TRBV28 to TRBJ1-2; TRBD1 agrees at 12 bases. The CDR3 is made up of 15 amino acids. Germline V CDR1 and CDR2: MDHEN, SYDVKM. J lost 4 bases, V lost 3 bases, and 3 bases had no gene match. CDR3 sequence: CASSFPGQGAYGYTF. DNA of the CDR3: TGTGCCAGCAGTTTTCCGGGACAGGGGGCCTATGGCTACACCTTC.

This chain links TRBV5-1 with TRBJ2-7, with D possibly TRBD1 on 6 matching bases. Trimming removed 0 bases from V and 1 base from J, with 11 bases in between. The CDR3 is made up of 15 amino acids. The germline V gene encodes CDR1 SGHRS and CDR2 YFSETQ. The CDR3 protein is CASSLETGVSYEQYF. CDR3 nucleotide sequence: TGCGCCAGCAGCTTGGAGACAGGAGTGTCCTACGAGCAGTACTTC.

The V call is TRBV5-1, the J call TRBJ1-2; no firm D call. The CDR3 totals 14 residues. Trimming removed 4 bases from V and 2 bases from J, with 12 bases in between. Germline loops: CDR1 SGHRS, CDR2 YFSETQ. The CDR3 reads CASSPPLGNYGYTF. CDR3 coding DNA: TGCGCCAGCAGCCCGCCACTAGGGAACTATGGCTACACCTTC.

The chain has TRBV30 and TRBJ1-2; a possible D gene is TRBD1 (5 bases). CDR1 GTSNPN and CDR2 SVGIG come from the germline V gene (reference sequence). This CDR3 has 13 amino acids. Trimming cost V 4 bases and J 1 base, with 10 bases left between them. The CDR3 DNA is TGTGCCTGGACCGTGGACAATAACTATGGCTACACCTTC. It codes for CAWTVDNNYGYTF.

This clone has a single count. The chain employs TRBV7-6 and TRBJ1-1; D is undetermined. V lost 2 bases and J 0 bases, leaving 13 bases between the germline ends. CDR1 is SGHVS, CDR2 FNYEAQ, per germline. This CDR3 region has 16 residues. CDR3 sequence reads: CASSLPVGDLNTEAFF. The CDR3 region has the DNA TGTGCCAGCAGCTTACCCGTGGGAGACCTGAACACTGAAGCTTTCTTT.

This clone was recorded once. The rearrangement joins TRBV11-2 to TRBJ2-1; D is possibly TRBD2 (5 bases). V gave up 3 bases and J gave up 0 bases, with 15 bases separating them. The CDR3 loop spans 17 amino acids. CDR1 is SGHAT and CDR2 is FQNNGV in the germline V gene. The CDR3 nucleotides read TGTGCCAGCAGCTTCCAGAGACCTACTAGCTCCTACAATGAGCAGTTCTTC. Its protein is CASSFQRPTSSYNEQFF.

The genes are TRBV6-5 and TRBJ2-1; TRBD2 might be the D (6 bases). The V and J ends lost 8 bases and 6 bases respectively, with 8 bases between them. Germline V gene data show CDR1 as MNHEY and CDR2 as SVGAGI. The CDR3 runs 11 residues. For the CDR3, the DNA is TGTGCCAGCCTTAGCGGCAATGAGCAGTTCTTC. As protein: CASLSGNEQFF.

The DNA for the CDR3 is TGTGCCATGGCGGGACAGCTGAACACTGAAGCTTTCTTT. Translation gives CAMAGQLNTEAFF. The V and J genes are TRBV10-3 and TRBJ1-1; 7 nucleotides line up with TRBD1. The CDR3 consists of 13 residues. V dropped 9 bases and J dropped 0; count of bases not matched to a gene: 4. Germline V lookup: CDR1 ENHRY, CDR2 SYGVKD.

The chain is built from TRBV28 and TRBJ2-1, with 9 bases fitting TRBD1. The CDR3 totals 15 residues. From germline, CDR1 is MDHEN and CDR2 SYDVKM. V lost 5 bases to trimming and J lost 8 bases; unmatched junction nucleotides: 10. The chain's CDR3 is CASSGQGQGRYEQFF. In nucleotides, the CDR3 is TGTGCCAGCAGTGGCCAGGGACAGGGACGCTATGAGCAGTTCTTC. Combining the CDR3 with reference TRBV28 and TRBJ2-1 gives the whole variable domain DVKVTQSSRYLVKRTGEKVFLECVQDMDHENMFWYRQDPGLGLRLIYFSYDVKMKEKGDIPEGYSVSREKKERFSLILESASTNQTSMYLCASSGQGQGRYEQFFGPGTRLTVL.

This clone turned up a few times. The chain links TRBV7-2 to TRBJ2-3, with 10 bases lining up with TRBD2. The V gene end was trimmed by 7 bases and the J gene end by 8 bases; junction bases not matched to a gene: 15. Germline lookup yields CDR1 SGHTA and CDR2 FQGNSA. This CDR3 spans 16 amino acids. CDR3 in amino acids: CASTLTGLAGASTQYF. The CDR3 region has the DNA TGTGCCAGCACCCTTACAGGGCTAGCGGGAGCTAGTACGCAGTATTTT.

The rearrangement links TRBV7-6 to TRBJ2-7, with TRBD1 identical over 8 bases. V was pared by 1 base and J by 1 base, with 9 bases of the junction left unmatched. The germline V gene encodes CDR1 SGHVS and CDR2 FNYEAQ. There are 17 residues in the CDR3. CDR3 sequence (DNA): TGTGCCAGCAGCTTAGGGGCAGGGGGCGCAAGTTCCTACGAGCAGTACTTC. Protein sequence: CASSLGAGGASSYEQYF.

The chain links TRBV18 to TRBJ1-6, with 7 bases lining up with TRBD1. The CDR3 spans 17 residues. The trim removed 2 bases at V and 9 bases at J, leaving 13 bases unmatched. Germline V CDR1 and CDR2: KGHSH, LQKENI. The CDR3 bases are TGTGCCAGCTCACCATTTTTTGCTCGGGACAGTTTTTCACCCCTCCACTTT. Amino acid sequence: CASSPFFARDSFSPLHF.

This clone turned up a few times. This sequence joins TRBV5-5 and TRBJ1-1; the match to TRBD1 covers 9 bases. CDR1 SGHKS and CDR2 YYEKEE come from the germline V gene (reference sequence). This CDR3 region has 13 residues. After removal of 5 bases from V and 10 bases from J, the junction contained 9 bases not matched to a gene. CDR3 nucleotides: TGTGCCAGCAGTCAACCGGGACAGGGAAGAGCTTTCTTT. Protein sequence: CASSQPGQGRAFF.

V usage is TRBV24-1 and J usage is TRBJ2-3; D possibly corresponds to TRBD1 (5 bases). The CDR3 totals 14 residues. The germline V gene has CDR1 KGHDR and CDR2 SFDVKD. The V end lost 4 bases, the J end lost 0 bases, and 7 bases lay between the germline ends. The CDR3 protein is CATSDRTSTDTQYF. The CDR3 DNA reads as TGTGCCACCAGTGACCGGACAAGCACAGATACGCAGTATTTT.

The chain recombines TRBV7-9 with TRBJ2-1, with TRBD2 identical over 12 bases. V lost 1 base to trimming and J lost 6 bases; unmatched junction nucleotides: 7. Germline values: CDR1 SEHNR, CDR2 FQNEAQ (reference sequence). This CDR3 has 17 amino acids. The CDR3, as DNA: TGTGCCAGCAGCTTAGGGACTAGCGGGATGGAAATCAATGAGCAGTTCTTC. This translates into CASSLGTSGMEINEQFF.

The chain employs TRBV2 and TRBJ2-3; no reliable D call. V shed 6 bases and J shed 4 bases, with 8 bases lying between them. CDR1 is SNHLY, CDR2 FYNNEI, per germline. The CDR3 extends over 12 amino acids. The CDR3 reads CASSPFPDTQYF. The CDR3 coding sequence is TGTGCCAGCAGCCCCTTCCCAGATACGCAGTATTTT.

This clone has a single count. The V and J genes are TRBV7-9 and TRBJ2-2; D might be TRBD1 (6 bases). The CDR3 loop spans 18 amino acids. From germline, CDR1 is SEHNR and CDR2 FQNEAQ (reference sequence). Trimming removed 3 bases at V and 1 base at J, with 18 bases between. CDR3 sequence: CASSLVGIEQGNTGELFF. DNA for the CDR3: TGTGCCAGCAGCTTGGTCGGCATAGAACAGGGGAACACCGGGGAGCTGTTTTTT.

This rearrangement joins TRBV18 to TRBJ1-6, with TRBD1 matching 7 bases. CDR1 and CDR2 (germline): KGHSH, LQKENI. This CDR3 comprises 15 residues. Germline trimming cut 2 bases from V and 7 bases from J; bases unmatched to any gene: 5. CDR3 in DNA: TGTGCCAGCTCACCATTCGAGGACAGGAATTCACCCCTCCACTTT. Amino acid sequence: CASSPFEDRNSPLHF.

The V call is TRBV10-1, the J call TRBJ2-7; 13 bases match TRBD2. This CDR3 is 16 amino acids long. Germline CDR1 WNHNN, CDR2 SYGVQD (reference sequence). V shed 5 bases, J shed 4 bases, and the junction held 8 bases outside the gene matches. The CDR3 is CASSPGLAGLTYEQYF. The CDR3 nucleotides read TGCGCCAGCAGTCCGGGACTAGCGGGATTAACTTACGAGCAGTACTTC.

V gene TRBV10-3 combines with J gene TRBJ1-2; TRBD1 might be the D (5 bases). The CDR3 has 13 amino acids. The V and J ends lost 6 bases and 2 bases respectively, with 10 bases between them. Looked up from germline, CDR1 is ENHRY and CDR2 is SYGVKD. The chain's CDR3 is CAIRLGLNYGYTF. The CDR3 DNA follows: TGTGCCATCAGACTGGGGCTCAACTATGGCTACACCTTC.

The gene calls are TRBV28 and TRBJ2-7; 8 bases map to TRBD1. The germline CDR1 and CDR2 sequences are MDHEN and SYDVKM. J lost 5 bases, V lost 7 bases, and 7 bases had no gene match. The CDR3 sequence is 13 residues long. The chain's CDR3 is CASNQGAQDEQYF. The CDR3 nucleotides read TGTGCCAGCAATCAGGGGGCACAGGACGAGCAGTACTTC.

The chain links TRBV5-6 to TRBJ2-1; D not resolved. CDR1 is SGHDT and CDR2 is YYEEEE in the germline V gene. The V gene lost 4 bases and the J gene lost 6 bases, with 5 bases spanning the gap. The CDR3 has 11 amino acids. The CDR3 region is CASSRVNEQFF. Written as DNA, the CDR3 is TGTGCCAGCAGCCGAGTCAATGAGCAGTTCTTC.

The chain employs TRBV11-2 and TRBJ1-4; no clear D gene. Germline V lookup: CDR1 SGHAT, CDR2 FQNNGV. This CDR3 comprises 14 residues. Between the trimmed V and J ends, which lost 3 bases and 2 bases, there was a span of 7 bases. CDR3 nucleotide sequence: TGTGCCAGCAGCTTTCGGAGGACTAATGAAAAACTGTTTTTT. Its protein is CASSFRRTNEKLFF.

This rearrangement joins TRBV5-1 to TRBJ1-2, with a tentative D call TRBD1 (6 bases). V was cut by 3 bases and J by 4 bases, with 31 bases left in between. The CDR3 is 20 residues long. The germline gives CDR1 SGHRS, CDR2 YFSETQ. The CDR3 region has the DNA TGCGCCAGCAGCTCGACGCCTGTTTTCCAGGGGACCCGAACCTTCTATGGCTACACCTTC. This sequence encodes CASSSTPVFQGTRTFYGYTF.

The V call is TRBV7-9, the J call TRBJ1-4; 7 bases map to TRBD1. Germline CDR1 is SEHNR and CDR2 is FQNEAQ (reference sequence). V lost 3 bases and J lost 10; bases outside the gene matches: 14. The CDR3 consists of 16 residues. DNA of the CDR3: TGTGCCAGCAGCTTTTATGCGACAGGGATAAGTCGAAAACTGTTTTTT. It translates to CASSFYATGISRKLFF.